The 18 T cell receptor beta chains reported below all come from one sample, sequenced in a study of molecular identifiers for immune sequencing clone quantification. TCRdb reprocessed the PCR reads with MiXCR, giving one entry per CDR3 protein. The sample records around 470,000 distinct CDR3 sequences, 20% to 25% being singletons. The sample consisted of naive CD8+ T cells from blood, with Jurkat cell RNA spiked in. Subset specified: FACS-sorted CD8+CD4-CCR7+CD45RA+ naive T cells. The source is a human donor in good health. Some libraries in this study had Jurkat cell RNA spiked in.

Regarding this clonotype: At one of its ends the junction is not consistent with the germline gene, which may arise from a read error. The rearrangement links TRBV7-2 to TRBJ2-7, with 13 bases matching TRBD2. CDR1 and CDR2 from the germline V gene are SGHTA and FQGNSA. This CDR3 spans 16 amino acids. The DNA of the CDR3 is TGTGCCAGCAGCTTAACTAGCGGGGGGGCCTATTACGAGCGGTACTTC. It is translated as CASSLTSGGAYYERYF.

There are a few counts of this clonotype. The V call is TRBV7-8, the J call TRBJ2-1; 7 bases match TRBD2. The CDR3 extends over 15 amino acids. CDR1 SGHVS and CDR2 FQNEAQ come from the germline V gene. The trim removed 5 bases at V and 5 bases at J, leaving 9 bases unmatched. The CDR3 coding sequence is TGTGCCAGCAGCGCACCCGCAAGCGGGGACAATGAGCAGTTCTTC. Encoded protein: CASSAPASGDNEQFF.

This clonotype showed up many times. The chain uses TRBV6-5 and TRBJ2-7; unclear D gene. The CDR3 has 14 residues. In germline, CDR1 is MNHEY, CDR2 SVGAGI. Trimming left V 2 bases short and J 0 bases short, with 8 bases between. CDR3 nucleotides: TGTGCCAGCAGTTACGACGGAGTCTCCTACGAGCAGTACTTC. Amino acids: CASSYDGVSYEQYF.

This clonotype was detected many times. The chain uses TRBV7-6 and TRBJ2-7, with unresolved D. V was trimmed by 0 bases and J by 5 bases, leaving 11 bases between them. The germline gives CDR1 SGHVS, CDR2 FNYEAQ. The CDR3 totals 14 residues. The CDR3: CASSLAAGSHEQYF. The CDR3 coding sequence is TGTGCCAGCAGCTTAGCGGCTGGCAGCCACGAGCAGTACTTC.

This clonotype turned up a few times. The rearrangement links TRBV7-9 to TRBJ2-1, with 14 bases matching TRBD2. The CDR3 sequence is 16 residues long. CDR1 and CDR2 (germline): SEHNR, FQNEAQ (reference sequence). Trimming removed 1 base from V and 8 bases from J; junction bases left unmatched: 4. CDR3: CASSLGPGLAGDEQFF. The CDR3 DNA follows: TGTGCCAGCAGCTTAGGCCCGGGACTAGCGGGAGATGAGCAGTTCTTC.

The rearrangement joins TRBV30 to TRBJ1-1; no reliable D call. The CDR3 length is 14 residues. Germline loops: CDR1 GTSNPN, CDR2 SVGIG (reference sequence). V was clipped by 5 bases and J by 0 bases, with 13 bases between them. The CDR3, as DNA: TGTGCCTGGGGTACCGGACGGGTGAACACTGAAGCTTTCTTT. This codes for CAWGTGRVNTEAFF.

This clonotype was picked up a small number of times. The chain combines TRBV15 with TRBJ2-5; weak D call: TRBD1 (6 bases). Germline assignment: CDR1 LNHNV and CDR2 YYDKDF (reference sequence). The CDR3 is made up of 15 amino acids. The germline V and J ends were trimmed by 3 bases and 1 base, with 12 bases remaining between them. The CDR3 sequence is CATSSDLGGQETQYF. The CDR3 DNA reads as TGTGCCACCAGCAGCGATCTAGGGGGCCAAGAGACCCAGTACTTC.

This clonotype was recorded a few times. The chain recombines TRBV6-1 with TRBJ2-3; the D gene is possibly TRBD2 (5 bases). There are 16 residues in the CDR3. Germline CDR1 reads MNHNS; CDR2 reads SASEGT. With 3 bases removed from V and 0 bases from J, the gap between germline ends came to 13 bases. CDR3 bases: TGTGCCAGCAGTGATGAGCGGTTAACTAGCACAGATACGCAGTATTTT. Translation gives CASSDERLTSTDTQYF.

The CDR3 sequence: CASSRDSLVEKLFF. The DNA for the CDR3 is TGTGCCAGCAGCCGGGACAGCCTTGTCGAAAAACTGTTTTTT. V and J are TRBV27 and TRBJ1-4; 7 positions agree with TRBD1. Germline V gene lookup returns CDR1 MNHEY and CDR2 SMNVEV (reference sequence). V gave up 6 bases and J gave up 8 bases; unmatched junction bases: 9. The CDR3 loop spans 14 amino acids.

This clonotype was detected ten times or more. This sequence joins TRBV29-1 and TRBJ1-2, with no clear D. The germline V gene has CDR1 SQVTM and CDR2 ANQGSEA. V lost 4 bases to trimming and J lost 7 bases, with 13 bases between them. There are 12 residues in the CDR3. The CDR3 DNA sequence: TGCAGCGTTGGCCCCCTGAGCCGTGGCTACACCTTC. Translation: CSVGPLSRGYTF.

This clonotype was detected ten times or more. Here the CDR3 DNA reads TGTGCCAGCAGTTCTAGGGGACTGACCTCCTACGAGCAGTACTTC. This sequence encodes CASSSRGLTSYEQYF. The V and J genes are TRBV28 and TRBJ2-7; perhaps TRBD2 as D (6 bases). The CDR3 sequence is 15 residues long. V shed 4 bases and J shed 0 bases, with 13 bases lying between them. The germline V gene encodes CDR1 MDHEN and CDR2 SYDVKM.

The CDR3 here is CASSYPGTNLQETQYF. In DNA form, the CDR3 reads TGTGCCAGCAGTTACCCCGGGACTAACCTACAAGAGACCCAGTACTTC. This sequence joins TRBV2 and TRBJ2-5; 7 nucleotides agree with TRBD2. V lost 5 bases, J lost 2 bases, and 11 bases stayed unmatched. The CDR3 is made up of 16 amino acids. Germline V lookup: CDR1 SNHLY, CDR2 FYNNEI.

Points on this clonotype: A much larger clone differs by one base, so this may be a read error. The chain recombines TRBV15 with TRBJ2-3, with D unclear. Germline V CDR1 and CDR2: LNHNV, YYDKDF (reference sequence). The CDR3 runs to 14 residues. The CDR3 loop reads CATSGVLSTDTRYF. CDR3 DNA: TGTGCCACCAGCGGCGTCCTGAGCACAGATACGCGGTATTTT.

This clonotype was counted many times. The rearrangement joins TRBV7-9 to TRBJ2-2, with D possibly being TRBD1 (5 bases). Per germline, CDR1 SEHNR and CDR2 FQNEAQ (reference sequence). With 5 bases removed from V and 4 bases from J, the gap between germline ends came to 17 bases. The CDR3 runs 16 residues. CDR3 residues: CASSPIRQTVTGELFF. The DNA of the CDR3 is TGTGCCAGCAGCCCGATTCGACAGACCGTCACCGGGGAGCTGTTTTTT. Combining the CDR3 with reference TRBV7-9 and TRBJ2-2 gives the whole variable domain DTGVSQNPRHKITKRGQNVTFRCDPISEHNRLYWYRQTLGQGPEFLTYFQNEAQLEKSRLLSDRFSAERPKGSFSTLEIQRTEQGDSAMYLCASSPIRQTVTGELFFGEGSRLTVL.

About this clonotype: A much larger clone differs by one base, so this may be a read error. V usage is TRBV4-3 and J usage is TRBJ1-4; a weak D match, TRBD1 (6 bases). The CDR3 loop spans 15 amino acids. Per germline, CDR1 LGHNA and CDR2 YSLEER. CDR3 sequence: CASSQQDSVNEKLSF. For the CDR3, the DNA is TGCGCCAGCAGCCAGCAGGACAGCGTTAATGAAAAACTGTCTTTT.

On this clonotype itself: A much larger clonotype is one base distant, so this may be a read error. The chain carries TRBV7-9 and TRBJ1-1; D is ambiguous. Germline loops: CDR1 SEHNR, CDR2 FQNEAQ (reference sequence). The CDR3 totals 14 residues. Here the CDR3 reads CASSLSSSNTEALF. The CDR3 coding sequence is TGTGCCAGCAGCTTAAGTTCCTCGAACACTGAAGCTCTCTTT.

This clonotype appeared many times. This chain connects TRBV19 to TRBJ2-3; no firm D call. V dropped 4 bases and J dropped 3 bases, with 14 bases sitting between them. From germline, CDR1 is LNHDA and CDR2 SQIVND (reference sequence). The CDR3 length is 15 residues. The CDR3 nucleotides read TGTGCCAGTAGTACCTCACCGATAGCTACAGATACGCAGTATTTT. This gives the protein CASSTSPIATDTQYF.

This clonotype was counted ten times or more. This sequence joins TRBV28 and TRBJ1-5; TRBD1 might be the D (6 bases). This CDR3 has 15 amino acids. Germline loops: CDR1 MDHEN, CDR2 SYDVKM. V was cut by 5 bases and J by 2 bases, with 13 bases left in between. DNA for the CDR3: TGTGCCAGCAGTGAGACAGGTTCTGGCAATCAGCCCCAGCATTTT. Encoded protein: CASSETGSGNQPQHF.